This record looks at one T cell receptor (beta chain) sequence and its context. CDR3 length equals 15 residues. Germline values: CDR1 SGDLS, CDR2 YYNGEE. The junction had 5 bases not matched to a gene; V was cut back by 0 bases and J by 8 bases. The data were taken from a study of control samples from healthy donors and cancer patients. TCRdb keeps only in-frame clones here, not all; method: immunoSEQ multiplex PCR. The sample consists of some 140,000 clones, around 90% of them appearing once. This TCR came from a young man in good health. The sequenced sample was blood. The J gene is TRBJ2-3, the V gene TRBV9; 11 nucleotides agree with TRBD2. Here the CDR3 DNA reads TGTGCCAGCAGCGTAGCCATAGCGGGAGGGAGTACGCAGTATTTT. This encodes CASSVAIAGGSTQYF.